This T cell receptor beta chain stems from a study of T cells in Graves' hyperthyroidism and ophthalmopathy. TCR beta CDR3 regions were amplified from RNA. First-round RT-PCR targeting the TCR CDR3 was performed with the HTBI primer set. One entry per CDR3 protein, called by TCRdb with MiXCR from the multiplex PCR reads. The profile shows more than 100,000 distinct CDR3 sequences, approximately 50% of them singletons. Study-wide results and caveats: It was a median about 6.5 months before onset that the model predicted ophthalmopathy.

This clonotype was seen repeatedly, ten times or more. Antigen specificity is unknown. This clonotype originated in a man in his forties with Graves' hyperthyroidism. The sample consisted of blood.

The CDR3 DNA follows: TGTGCCAGCAGTGAAGCTAGCGGGGGCCAAGAGACCCAGTACTTC. It encodes CASSEASGGQETQYF. The genes are TRBV6-1 and TRBJ2-5, with 9 bases matching TRBD2. Germline V gene data show CDR1 as MNHNS and CDR2 as SASEGT. Trimming removed 0 bases from V and 1 base from J; junction bases left unmatched: 0. The CDR3 is 15 amino acids.